This T cell receptor beta chain was identified during a study of blood T cell repertoires in COVID-19. Study-wide background: Whether acute or convalescent, the COVID-19 samples came from the United States, Italy and Spain. Nucleic acid was either cDNA or gDNA, and it came from T cells, B-cell-depleted T cells, or PBMCs.

The ends lost 0 bases at V and 9 bases at J; junction bases unmatched: 7. The length of the CDR3 is 15 residues. Germline CDR1 is SGDLS and CDR2 is YYNGEE. Original processing notes: Amplification from reference gene primers served as the basis for estimated nucleated cell counts. The table came from immunoSEQ multiplex PCR; TCRdb's copy has only in-frame clones and leaves some out. V, J and clone size reflect that table, while D and trimming were determined from the DNA. The sample lists about 68,000 clones; approximately 85% were seen once. Sample: peripheral blood. The sequence derives from a man aged 45 to 65 with acute or convalescent COVID-19. The rearrangement joins TRBV9 to TRBJ2-1; 9 nucleotides line up with TRBD2. DNA for the CDR3: TGTGCCAGCAGCGTAGTTGCGGGGGGGCCTGGTGAGCAGTTCTTC. Translated: CASSVVAGGPGEQFF.